This T cell receptor (beta chain) was observed in a study of T cell changes during pregnancy in multiple sclerosis. Here immunoSEQ multiplex PCR was the method, and the copy in TCRdb shows in-frame clones only, minus some. The repertoire holds 85,000 to 120,000 clones, with less than 95% as singletons. The CDR3 contains 13 residues. The V end lost 7 bases, the J end lost 0 bases, and 9 bases lay between the germline ends. Per the germline V gene, CDR1 is MGHDK and CDR2 is SYGVNS. This sequence was found in a female donor with multiple sclerosis, enrolled in a pregnancy study. The chain joins TRBV25-1 to TRBJ2-5; D might be TRBD2 (5 bases). Sequences were derived from peripheral blood, sampled after pregnancy. DNA of the CDR3: TGTGCCAGCAACCGGGATCACCAAGAGACCCAGTACTTC. Translated, it gives CASNRDHQETQYF.